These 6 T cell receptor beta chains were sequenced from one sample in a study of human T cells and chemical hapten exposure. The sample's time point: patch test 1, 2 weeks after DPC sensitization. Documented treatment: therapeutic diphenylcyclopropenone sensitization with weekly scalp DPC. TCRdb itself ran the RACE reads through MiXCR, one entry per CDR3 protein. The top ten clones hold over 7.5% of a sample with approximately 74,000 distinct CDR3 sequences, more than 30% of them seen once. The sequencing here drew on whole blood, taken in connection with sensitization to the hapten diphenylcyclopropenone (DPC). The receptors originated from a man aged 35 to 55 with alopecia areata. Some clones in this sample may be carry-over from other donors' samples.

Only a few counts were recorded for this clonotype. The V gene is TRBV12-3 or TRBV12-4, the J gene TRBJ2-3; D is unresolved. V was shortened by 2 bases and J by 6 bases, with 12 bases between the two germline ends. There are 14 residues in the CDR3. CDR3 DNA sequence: TGTGCCAGCAGTTTAAGAGTCCGGCGGGATACGCAGTATTTT. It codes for CASSLRVRRDTQYF.

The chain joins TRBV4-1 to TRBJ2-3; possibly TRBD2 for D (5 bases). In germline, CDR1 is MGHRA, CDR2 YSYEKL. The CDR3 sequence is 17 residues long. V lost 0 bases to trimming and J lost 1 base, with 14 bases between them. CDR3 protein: CASSQDWSGGRTDTQYF. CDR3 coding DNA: TGCGCCAGCAGCCAAGATTGGAGCGGCGGTCGCACAGATACGCAGTATTTT.

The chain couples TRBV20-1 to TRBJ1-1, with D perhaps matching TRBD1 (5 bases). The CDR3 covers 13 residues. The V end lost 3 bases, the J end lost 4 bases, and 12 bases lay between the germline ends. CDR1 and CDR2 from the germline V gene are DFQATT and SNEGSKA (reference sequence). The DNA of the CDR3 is TGCAGTGCTAGGGGGGATTATGGCACTGAAGCTTTCTTT. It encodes CSARGDYGTEAFF.

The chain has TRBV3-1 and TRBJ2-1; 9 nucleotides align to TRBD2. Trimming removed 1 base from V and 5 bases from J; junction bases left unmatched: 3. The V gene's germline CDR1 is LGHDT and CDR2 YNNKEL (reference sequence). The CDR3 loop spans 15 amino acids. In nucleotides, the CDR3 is TGTGCCAGCAGCCAAGGCGGGAGGGCACACAATGAGCAGTTCTTC. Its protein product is CASSQGGRAHNEQFF.

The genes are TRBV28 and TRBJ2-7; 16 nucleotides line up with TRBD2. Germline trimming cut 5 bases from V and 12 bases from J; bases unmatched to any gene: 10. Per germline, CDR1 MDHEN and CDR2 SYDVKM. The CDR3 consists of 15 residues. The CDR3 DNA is TGTGCCAGCAGTGCCGGGACTAGCGGGAGGGCCGGGGGGTACTTC. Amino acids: CASSAGTSGRAGGYF.

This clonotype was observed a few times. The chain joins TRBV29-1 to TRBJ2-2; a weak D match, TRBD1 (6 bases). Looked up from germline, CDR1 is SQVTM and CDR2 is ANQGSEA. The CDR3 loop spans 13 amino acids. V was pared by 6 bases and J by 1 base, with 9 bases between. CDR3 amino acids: CSVPGQNTGELFF. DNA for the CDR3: TGCAGCGTGCCGGGACAGAACACCGGGGAGCTGTTTTTT.